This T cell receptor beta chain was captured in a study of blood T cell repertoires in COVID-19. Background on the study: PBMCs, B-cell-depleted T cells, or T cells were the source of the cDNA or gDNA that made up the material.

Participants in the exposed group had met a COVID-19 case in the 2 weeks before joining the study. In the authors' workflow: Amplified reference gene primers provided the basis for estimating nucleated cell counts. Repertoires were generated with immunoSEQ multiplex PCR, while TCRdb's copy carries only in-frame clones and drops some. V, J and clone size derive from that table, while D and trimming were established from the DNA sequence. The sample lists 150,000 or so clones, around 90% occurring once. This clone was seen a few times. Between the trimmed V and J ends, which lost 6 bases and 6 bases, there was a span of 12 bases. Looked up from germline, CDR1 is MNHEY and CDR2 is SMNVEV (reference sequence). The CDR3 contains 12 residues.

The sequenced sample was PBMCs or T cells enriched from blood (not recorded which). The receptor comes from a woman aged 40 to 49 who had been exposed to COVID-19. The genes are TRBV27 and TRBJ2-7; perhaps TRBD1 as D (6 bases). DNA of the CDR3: TGTGCCAGCAGCCTCAGGGGCCGCGAGCAGTACTTC. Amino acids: CASSLRGREQYF.